The source of this T cell receptor (beta chain) is a study of T cells in Graves' hyperthyroidism and ophthalmopathy (dated by TCRdb to about 2019). For context, the study as a whole: Peripheral blood samples were taken at initial diagnosis, before any treatment was given. To identify distinguishing TCR V-J signatures, a discovery cohort of some 99 patients was used, comprising 40 to 45 with Graves' ophthalmopathy and under 60 with stable Graves' hyperthyroidism. An independent validation cohort of around 19 hyperthyroidism patients and 17 patients who later progressed to ophthalmopathy tested prospective prediction of ophthalmopathy. The 95 to 100 discovery patients were randomly split 7:3 into training and test sets. In addition, the study compared T-cell repertoires in thyroid tissue and in blood from several Graves' hyperthyroidism patients. After blood sampling, hyperthyroidism patients were treated with methimazole at a starting dose of 30 mg daily, and ophthalmopathy patients were treated with high-dose intravenous methylprednisolone. The paper describes TCR Vbeta CDR3 sequencing of 130 to 150 peripheral blood samples, made up of about 41 ophthalmopathy patients, around 78 hyperthyroidism patients and 17 progressor patients. The investigation overall reported the following: No statistical method was used to set the sample size in advance, and investigators knew the group allocation. In validation, the model predicted progression to ophthalmopathy a median of roughly 6.2 months before onset, with approximately 70% sensitivity and more than 72% specificity. Most expanded thyroid clonotypes (frequency above 0.001) were also found in blood, which suggests that blood repertoires may mirror thyroid immune responses. In cross-validation, a model built on a 13 V-J signature told ophthalmopathy apart from stable hyperthyroidism with 85% to 90% sensitivity and roughly 81% specificity, and in testing the same model reached 80%/75%.

Stable Graves' hyperthyroidism was defined as the absence of progression to ophthalmopathy over 18 months of follow-up. Hyperthyroidism patients were aged 18 to 65 years and newly diagnosed, with disease duration of less than 2 months. Exclusion was applied to patients with uncontrolled infections, other autoimmune diseases, pregnancy or lactation. Diagnoses were established on the basis of clinical symptoms, serum thyroxine and TRAb, thyroid ultrasound, and orbital computed tomography. PBMCs were isolated from about 9.2 ml of fresh peripheral blood by Ficoll-Paque density gradient centrifugation. Total RNA was extracted with Trizol reagent, and quality was checked on an Agilent 2100 Bioanalyzer. The TCR beta CDR3 regions were amplified from RNA transcripts. For the first round of RT-PCR on the TCR CDR3, the HTBI primer set was used together with the Qiagen OneStep RT-PCR kit. The libraries were constructed in a second round of multiplex PCR and then size-selected and purified. The libraries were sequenced on an Illumina HiSeq2000 using paired-end 100 bp reads. The source study handled its data this way. SOAPnuke was used to process the raw data, throwing out any read that contained adapters or uncalled bases, had a mean Phred below 15, or lacked an exact constant-primer or identifier match. High-quality paired reads were merged with COPE v1.2.5, and unique nucleotide sequences were defined as clonotypes. MiTCR v1.1 was used to align the clonotypes against IMGT TRBV, TRBD and TRBJ reference segments. Only V-J combinations with frequency above 0.0001, covering 98% to 99.2% of repertoires, were analysed. A TCS score was defined as the ratio of F50 (clonal expansion) to E x V (chaos), with BLOSUM62-based TCRdist applied between CDR3 peptides within each V-J. Welch's t-statistics and random forest reduced around 510 V-J features to 13, which were used in a naive Bayes classifier (R e1071). The public reads were reanalyzed by TCRdb: fastp trimming at Q25, MiXCR alignment, in-frame beta chains only. Entries are consolidated by CDR3 protein sequence, retaining the most common genes and DNA. TCRdb, not the authors, supplied the V and J calls. In all, the sample holds about 420,000 distinct CDR3 sequences, and 15% to 17% of those were seen once. Jointly, the top ten make up about 7.7% of the sample.

The CDR3 runs 16 residues from the cysteine to the phenylalanine. Only the CDR3 DNA stays, 48 bases, in frame from base 1. As encoded in the germline V gene (reference sequence), CDR1 is SGHNT while CDR2 is YYREEE. After removal of 6 bases from V and 6 bases from J, the junction retains 9 bases not matched to a gene. This clonotype was detected ten times or more. Its antigen specificity is not known. No qualities accompany the bases; no much larger clone lies one base away. The source material was blood. This receptor was obtained from a woman between 18 and 29 years old with Graves' hyperthyroidism. The V and J segments used are TRBV5-4 and TRBJ2-1; a stretch of 13 junction bases matches TRBD2. The base sequence is TGTGCCAGCAAGATCGCGGGACTAGCGGGAAGCAATGAGCAGTTCTTC. Translated, this gives CASKIAGLAGSNEQFF.